Each of the 20 T cell receptor beta chains below was sequenced from the same sample in a study of CD8 T cells in Susac syndrome. Reverse transcription of roughly 0.5 to 1 ug RNA used random hexamers. MiXCR, applied by TCRdb to the immunoSEQ multiplex PCR reads, yields one record per CDR3 protein. Here the sample spans some 68,000 distinct CDR3 sequences, 93% being singletons. Sequencing was carried out using CD4+ T cells from PBMCs. The receptors originated from a human donor with Susac syndrome.

This rearrangement joins TRBV14 to TRBJ1-6; the D is unclear. Trimming took off 2 bases at V and 0 bases at J, with 5 bases between the two ends. The CDR3 spans 15 residues. In germline, CDR1 is SGHDN, CDR2 FVKESK. This CDR3 reads CASSQQSSYNSPLHF. The CDR3 DNA sequence: TGTGCCAGCAGCCAACAGAGCTCCTATAATTCACCCCTCCACTTT.

This rearrangement joins TRBV9 to TRBJ1-1; D unresolved. Germline V gene lookup returns CDR1 SGDLS and CDR2 YYNGEE. Trimming stripped 4 bases from V and 1 base from J, with 17 bases between. The CDR3 is 16 amino acids. CDR3 in amino acids: CASSSHHGLTNTEAFF. The CDR3 region has the DNA TGTGCCAGCAGCTCCCACCACGGACTTACGAACACTGAAGCTTTCTTT.

The chain combines TRBV19 with TRBJ2-7; the match to TRBD1 covers 10 bases. J lost 3 bases, V lost 3 bases, and 5 bases had no gene match. CDR3 length: 15 residues. The germline V gene encodes CDR1 LNHDA and CDR2 SQIVND (reference sequence). The CDR3 sequence: CASSIGGQGIYEQYF. The DNA for the CDR3 is TGTGCCAGTAGTATCGGGGGACAGGGGATCTACGAGCAGTACTTC. Drawing the rest from reference TRBV19 and TRBJ2-7, the complete variable domain is DGGITQSPKYLFRKEGQNVTLSCEQNLNHDAMYWYRQDPGQGLRLIYYSQIVNDFQKGDIAEGYSVSREKKESFPLTVTSAQKNPTAFYLCASSIGGQGIYEQYFGPGTRLTVT.

The genes are TRBV5-4 and TRBJ2-3; 8 positions match TRBD2. The V gene's germline CDR1 is SGHNT and CDR2 YYREEE (reference sequence). The V and J ends lost 3 bases and 3 bases, in that order; junction bases with no gene match: 9. This CDR3 contains 16 residues. The CDR3 is CASSYPGGEMTDTQYF. In DNA form, the CDR3 reads TGTGCCAGCAGCTACCCCGGGGGGGAGATGACAGATACGCAGTATTTT.

The chain couples TRBV6-5 to TRBJ1-2; a possible D gene is TRBD1 (6 bases). The V gene lost 7 bases and the J gene lost 8 bases, with 17 bases spanning the gap. The CDR3 spans 13 residues. From germline, CDR1 is MNHEY and CDR2 SVGAGI. The chain's CDR3 is CASTYGGLGGYTF. CDR3 DNA sequence: TGTGCCAGCACCTACGGGGGCCTGGGAGGCTACACCTTC.

The chain couples TRBV30 to TRBJ1-1; the D gene is possibly TRBD1 (5 bases). V was trimmed by 0 bases and J by 0 bases, leaving 14 bases between them. The V gene's germline CDR1 is GTSNPN and CDR2 SVGIG (reference sequence). The CDR3 runs 16 residues. The CDR3 reads CAWSVGAGAVNTEAFF. CDR3 nucleotide sequence: TGTGCCTGGAGTGTAGGTGCCGGGGCAGTGAACACTGAAGCTTTCTTT.

This chain uses TRBV3-1 with TRBJ2-7; 9 bases align to TRBD1. Germline CDR1 is LGHDT and CDR2 is YNNKEL (reference sequence). V was clipped by 4 bases and J by 5 bases; unmatched bases: 9. The CDR3 is 15 residues long. CDR3 sequence reads: CASSPLRQGGNEQYF. The CDR3 coding sequence is TGTGCCAGCAGCCCTTTAAGACAGGGGGGCAACGAGCAGTACTTC.

V is TRBV29-1 and J is TRBJ2-5; weak D call: TRBD1 (7 bases). The CDR3 has 17 amino acids. V lost 7 bases and J 2 bases, leaving 26 bases between the germline ends. Looked up from germline, CDR1 is SQVTM and CDR2 is ANQGSEA. CDR3 protein: CSAGGMGGQSSQETQYF. The CDR3 DNA reads as TGCAGCGCTGGCGGTATGGGGGGACAGTCCTCACAAGAGACCCAGTACTTC.

This chain links TRBV20-1 with TRBJ2-3, with TRBD2 matching 8 bases. J gave up 1 base and V 2 bases, and 5 bases lay outside the gene matches. The germline CDR1 and CDR2 sequences are DFQATT and SNEGSKA (reference sequence). The CDR3 extends over 15 amino acids. CDR3 region: CSARSGGGGTDTQYF. CDR3 coding DNA: TGCAGTGCTAGATCGGGAGGGGGTGGCACAGATACGCAGTATTTT.

The CDR3 here is CATSDPSGGGYNEQFF. The CDR3, as DNA: TGTGCCACCAGTGATCCCTCAGGGGGCGGCTACAATGAGCAGTTCTTC. This sequence joins TRBV24-1 and TRBJ2-1, with 8 bases lining up with TRBD1. The length of the CDR3 is 16 residues. The germline CDR1 and CDR2 sequences are KGHDR and SFDVKD. V lost 3 bases to trimming and J lost 3 bases; unmatched junction nucleotides: 6.

The gene calls are TRBV5-1 and TRBJ1-2; 7 bases match TRBD1. The J segment lost 4 bases and the V segment lost 0 bases, leaving 0 bases of the junction unmatched. This CDR3 is 13 amino acids long. Germline values: CDR1 SGHRS, CDR2 YFSETQ. This chain's CDR3 is CASSLGDSYGYTF. DNA for the CDR3: TGCGCCAGCAGCTTGGGGGACAGCTATGGCTACACCTTC.

The J gene is TRBJ1-1, the V gene TRBV6-5; D might be TRBD1 (5 bases). The CDR3 has 14 amino acids. V lost 2 bases, J lost 11 bases, and 18 bases lay in between. The germline CDR1 and CDR2 sequences are MNHEY and SVGAGI. CDR3 protein: CASSYRGERLVAFF. The CDR3 nucleotides are TGTGCCAGCAGTTACCGGGGGGAGAGGTTAGTGGCTTTCTTT.

This chain connects TRBV14 to TRBJ2-1, with a possible D match to TRBD1 (5 bases). The CDR3 is made up of 12 amino acids. Germline V gene data show CDR1 as SGHDN and CDR2 as FVKESK. Trimming pared 3 bases from V and 6 bases from J, leaving 6 bases between. The CDR3 spells CASSQQGNEQFF. CDR3 sequence (DNA): TGTGCCAGCAGCCAGCAGGGCAATGAGCAGTTCTTC.

The V gene is TRBV5-6, the J gene TRBJ2-3; weak D call: TRBD1 (6 bases). The germline CDR1 and CDR2 sequences are SGHDT and YYEEEE. The CDR3 extends over 14 amino acids. V was pared by 0 bases and J by 2 bases, with 7 bases between. In DNA form, the CDR3 reads TGTGCCAGCAGCTTGGGGACAGTCACAGATACGCAGTATTTT. Encoded protein: CASSLGTVTDTQYF.

The chain couples TRBV28 to TRBJ2-7; D not certain. Trimming pared 2 bases from V and 9 bases from J, leaving 17 bases between. The CDR3 is made up of 14 amino acids. In germline, CDR1 is MDHEN, CDR2 SYDVKM. CDR3 sequence (DNA): TGTGCCAGCAGTTTAGTATCACCGTCAGAATGGCAGTACTTC. Amino acids: CASSLVSPSEWQYF. The variable domain in full, with the rest retrieved from reference TRBV28 and TRBJ2-7, is DVKVTQSSRYLVKRTGEKVFLECVQDMDHENMFWYRQDPGLGLRLIYFSYDVKMKEKGDIPEGYSVSREKKERFSLILESASTNQTSMYLCASSLVSPSEWQYFGPGTRLTVT.

The V and J genes are TRBV20-1 and TRBJ1-6; tentatively, D is TRBD1 (5 bases). Per germline, CDR1 DFQATT and CDR2 SNEGSKA (reference sequence). Trimming removed 3 bases from V and 0 bases from J, with 15 bases in between. This CDR3 has 17 amino acids. CDR3: CSASRVEDSSYNSPLHF. The CDR3 DNA reads TGCAGTGCTAGCAGGGTGGAGGATAGCTCCTATAATTCACCCCTCCACTTT.

The CDR3 sequence is CASSAGSLLAKNIQYF. The CDR3 region has the DNA TGTGCCAGCAGCGCTGGGTCGCTCCTAGCCAAAAACATTCAGTACTTC. The chain employs TRBV2 and TRBJ2-4; D not certain. Trimming left V 6 bases short and J 0 bases short, with 15 bases between. Germline CDR1 and CDR2: SNHLY and FYNNEI. CDR3 length: 16 residues.

The chain uses TRBV3-1 and TRBJ2-2; 10 bases map to TRBD2. V gave up 1 base and J gave up 3 bases; unmatched junction bases: 2. The CDR3 runs to 16 residues. The germline V gene has CDR1 LGHDT and CDR2 YNNKEL (reference sequence). The CDR3 spells CASSQVAGGYTGELFF. The CDR3 coding sequence is TGTGCCAGCAGCCAAGTAGCGGGGGGCTACACCGGGGAGCTGTTTTTT.

The rearrangement links TRBV11-1 to TRBJ1-3; 7 bases map to TRBD1. V lost 5 bases, J lost 0 bases, and 4 bases stayed unmatched. This CDR3 contains 15 residues. Germline CDR1 is SGHAT and CDR2 is FQDESV (reference sequence). For the CDR3, the DNA is TGTGCCAGCAGCGTGGGACAGAACTCTGGAAACACCATATATTTT. This sequence encodes CASSVGQNSGNTIYF.

The chain couples TRBV7-6 to TRBJ2-3, with 7 bases fitting TRBD2. Trimming cost V 2 bases and J 6 bases; bases outside gene matches: 11. This CDR3 comprises 16 residues. The germline V gene has CDR1 SGHVS and CDR2 FNYEAQ. CDR3 loop: CASSLLAGLAVDTQYF. The CDR3, as DNA: TGTGCCAGCAGCTTACTAGCTGGCCTAGCGGTTGATACGCAGTATTTT.